This entry is about one T cell receptor beta chain. Preparation of the TCRbeta library used unique molecular identifiers. TCRdb processed the PCR reads anew with MiXCR; each CDR3 protein has one entry. The profile shows fewer than 25,000 distinct CDR3 sequences, under 13% of them singletons. The data were obtained in a study of T-cell reconstitution after alpha-beta-depleted transplantation in children. The CDR3 has 11 residues. Trimming removed 2 bases from V and 4 bases from J, with 3 bases in between. CDR1 and CDR2 from the germline V gene are MDHEN and SYDVKM. The gene calls are TRBV28 and TRBJ2-7; D remains ambiguous. The sample here was PBMCs from the stem cell graft donor, taken from the stem cell graft. This receptor was identified in a human donor who donated a stem cell graft to a child with chronic granulomatous disease. CDR3 amino acids: CASSLQYEQYF. The CDR3, as DNA: TGTGCCAGCAGTTTACAATACGAGCAGTACTTC.